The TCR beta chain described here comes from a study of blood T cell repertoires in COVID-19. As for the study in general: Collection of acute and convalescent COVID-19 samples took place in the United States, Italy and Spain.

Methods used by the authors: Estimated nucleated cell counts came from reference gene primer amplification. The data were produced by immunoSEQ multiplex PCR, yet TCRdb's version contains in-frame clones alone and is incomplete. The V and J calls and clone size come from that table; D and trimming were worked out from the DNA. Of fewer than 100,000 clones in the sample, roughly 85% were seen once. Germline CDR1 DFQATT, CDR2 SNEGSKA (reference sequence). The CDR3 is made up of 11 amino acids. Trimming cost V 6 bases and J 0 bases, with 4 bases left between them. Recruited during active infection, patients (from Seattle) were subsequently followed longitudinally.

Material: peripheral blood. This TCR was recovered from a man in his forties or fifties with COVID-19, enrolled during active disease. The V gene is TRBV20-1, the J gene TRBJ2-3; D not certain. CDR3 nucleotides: TGCAGTGCCCCTAGCACAGATACGCAGTATTTT. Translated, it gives CSAPSTDTQYF.